Listed below are T cell receptor beta chains from one sample, sequenced in a study of vaccination effects on CD4 cells after COVID-19. These receptors have no known antigen. Produced via immunoSEQ multiplex PCR; TCRdb's table is partial and in-frame only. The sample includes some 70,000 clones, roughly 80% seen only once; the top ten take 10% to 15%. Here the sequenced sample was CD4+ T cells from PBMCs cultured with SARS-CoV-2 spike peptides, taken before COVID-19 vaccination. All receptors come from a human donor who received a COVID-19 vaccine. Each CDR3 is given without its conserved first and last residue. A D gene is named only where the DNA matches it firmly.

NA	TRBV19	TRBJ1-5	ASLPREEAMQPQH
NA	TRBV4-1	TRBJ1-4	ASSQDPATNEKLF
NA	TRBV7-6	TRBJ2-2	ASSYMRNLNTGELF
TRBD1	TRBV4-3	TRBJ2-5	ASSRGQGKETQY
NA	TRBV19	TRBJ2-3	ASSPFPGTLELDTQY
TRBD1	TRBV3-1/TRBV3-2	TRBJ1-2	ASSLQGAEGYT
NA	TRBV30	TRBJ2-2	AWTTGPPNTGELF
NA	TRBV28	TRBJ1-1	ASSPGPPNTEAF
NA	TRBV28	TRBJ2-1	ASSLAKGEQF
NA	TRBV28	TRBJ2-2	ASSYGRRGGELF